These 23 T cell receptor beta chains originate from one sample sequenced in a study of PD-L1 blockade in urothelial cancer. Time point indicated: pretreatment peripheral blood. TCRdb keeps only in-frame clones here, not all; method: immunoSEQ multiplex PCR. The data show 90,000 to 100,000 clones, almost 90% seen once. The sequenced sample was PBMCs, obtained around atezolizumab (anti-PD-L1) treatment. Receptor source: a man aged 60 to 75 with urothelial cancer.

The CDR3 loop is CAWSLAGAYALPSYNEQFF. The DNA of the CDR3 is TGTGCCTGGAGTTTAGCGGGGGCCTATGCCCTCCCTTCCTACAATGAGCAGTTCTTC. The genes are TRBV30 and TRBJ2-1; 9 bases map to TRBD2. Germline V gene sequence: CDR1 GTSNPN, CDR2 SVGIG (reference sequence). With V trimmed by 2 bases and J by 1 base, 15 bases remained unmatched. This CDR3 is built from 19 residues.

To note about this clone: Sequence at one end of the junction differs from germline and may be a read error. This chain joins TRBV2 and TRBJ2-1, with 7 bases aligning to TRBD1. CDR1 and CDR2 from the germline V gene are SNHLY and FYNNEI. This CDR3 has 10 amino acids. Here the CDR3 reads CASRQDRELF. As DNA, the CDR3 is TGTGCCAGCAGGCAAGACAGGGAGCTCTTC.

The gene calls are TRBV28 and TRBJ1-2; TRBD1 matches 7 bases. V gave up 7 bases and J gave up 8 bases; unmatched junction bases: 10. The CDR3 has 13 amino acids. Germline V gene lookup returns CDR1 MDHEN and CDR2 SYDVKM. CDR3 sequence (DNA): TGTGCCAGCAAGTTGACAGGGCCCCTGGGCTACACCTTC. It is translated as CASKLTGPLGYTF.

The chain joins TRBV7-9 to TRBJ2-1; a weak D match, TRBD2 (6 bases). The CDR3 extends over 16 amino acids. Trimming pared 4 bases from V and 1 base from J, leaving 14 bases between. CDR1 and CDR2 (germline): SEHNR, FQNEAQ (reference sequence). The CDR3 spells CASSYSGGGSYNEQFF. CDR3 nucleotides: TGTGCCAGCAGCTACTCCGGTGGAGGGTCCTACAATGAGCAGTTCTTC.

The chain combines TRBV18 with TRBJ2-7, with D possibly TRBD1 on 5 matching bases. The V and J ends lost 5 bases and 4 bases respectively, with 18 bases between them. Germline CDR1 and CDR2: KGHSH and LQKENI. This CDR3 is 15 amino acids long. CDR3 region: CASSITGQLRYEQYF. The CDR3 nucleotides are TGTGCCAGCTCAATTACAGGACAATTGAGGTACGAGCAGTACTTC.

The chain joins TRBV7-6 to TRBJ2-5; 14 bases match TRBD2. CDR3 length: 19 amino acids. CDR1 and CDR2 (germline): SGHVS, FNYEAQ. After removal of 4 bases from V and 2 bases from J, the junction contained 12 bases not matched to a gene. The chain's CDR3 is CASSSVPGLAGARQETQYF. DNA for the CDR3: TGTGCCAGCAGCTCGGTCCCGGGACTAGCGGGAGCCAGACAAGAGACCCAGTACTTC.

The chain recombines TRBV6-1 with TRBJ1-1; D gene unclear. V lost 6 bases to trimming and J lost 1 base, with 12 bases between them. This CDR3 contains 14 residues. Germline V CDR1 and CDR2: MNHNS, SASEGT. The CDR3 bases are TGTGCCAGCAGCCCGAGGTCCAGGAACACTGAAGCTTTCTTT. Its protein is CASSPRSRNTEAFF.

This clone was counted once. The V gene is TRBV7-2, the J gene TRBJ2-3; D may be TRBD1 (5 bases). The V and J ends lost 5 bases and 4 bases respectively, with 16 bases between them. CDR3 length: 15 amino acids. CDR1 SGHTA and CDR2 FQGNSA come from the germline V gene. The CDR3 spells CASSVLGRVADTQYF. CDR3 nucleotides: TGTGCCAGCAGCGTCCTGGGCAGGGTAGCAGATACGCAGTATTTT.

DNA for the CDR3: TGTGCCAGCAGCCAAGATACTAGCGGAGCCTACGAGCAGTACTTC. It translates to CASSQDTSGAYEQYF. V gene TRBV4-2 combines with J gene TRBJ2-7; 8 bases are shared with TRBD2. There are 15 residues in the CDR3. Germline V CDR1 and CDR2: LGHNA, YNFKEQ. V was pared by 0 bases and J by 2 bases, with 3 bases of the junction left unmatched.

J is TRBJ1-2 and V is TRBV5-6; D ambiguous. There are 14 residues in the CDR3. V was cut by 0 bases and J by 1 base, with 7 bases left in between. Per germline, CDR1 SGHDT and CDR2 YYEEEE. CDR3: CASSLEQINYGYTF. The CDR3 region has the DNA TGTGCCAGCAGCTTGGAACAGATTAACTATGGCTACACCTTC.

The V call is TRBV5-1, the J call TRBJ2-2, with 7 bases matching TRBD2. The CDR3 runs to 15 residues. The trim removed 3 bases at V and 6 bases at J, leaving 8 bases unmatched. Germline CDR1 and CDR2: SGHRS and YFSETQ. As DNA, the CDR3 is TGCGCCAGCAGCTCTCGCGGGAGTAAGGCCGGGGAGCTGTTTTTT. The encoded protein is CASSSRGSKAGELFF.

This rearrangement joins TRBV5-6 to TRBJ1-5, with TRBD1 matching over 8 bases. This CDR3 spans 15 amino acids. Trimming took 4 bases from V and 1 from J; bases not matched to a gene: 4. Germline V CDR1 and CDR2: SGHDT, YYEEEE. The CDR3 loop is CASSIGQGSNQPQHF. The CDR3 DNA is TGTGCCAGCAGCATTGGACAGGGAAGCAATCAGCCCCAGCATTTT.

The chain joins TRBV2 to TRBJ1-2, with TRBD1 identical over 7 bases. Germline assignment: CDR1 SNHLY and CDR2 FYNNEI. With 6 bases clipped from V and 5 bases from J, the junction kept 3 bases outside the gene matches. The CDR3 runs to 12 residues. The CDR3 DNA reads TGTGCCAGCAGGACAGGGTTTTATGGCTACACCTTC. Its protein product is CASRTGFYGYTF.

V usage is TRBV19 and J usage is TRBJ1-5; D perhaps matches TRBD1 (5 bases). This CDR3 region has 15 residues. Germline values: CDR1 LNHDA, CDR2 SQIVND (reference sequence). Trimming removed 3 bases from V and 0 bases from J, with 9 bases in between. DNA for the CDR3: TGTGCCAGTAGTATTAGCGGGGGTAGCAATCAGCCCCAGCATTTT. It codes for CASSISGGSNQPQHF.

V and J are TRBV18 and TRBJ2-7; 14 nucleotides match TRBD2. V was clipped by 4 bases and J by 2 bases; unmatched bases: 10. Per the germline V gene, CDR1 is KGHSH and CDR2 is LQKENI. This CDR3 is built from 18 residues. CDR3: CASSLGLAGGRAPYEQYF. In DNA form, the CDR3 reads TGTGCCAGCTCACTTGGACTAGCGGGGGGCCGAGCTCCCTACGAGCAGTACTTC.

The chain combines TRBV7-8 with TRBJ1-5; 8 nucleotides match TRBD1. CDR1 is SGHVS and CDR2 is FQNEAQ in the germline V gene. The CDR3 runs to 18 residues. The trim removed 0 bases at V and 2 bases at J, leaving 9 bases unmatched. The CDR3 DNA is TGTGCCAGCAGCTTAGCGCAAAACACAGGGGGGCGCAATCAGCCCCAGCATTTT. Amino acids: CASSLAQNTGGRNQPQHF.

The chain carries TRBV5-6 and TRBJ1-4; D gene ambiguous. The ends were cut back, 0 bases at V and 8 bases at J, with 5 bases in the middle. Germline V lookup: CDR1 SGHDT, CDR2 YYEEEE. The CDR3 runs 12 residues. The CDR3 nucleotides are TGTGCCAGCAGCTTGGCGGGGGAAAAACTGTTTTTT. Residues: CASSLAGEKLFF.

CDR3 loop: CASRQVYEQYF. CDR3 in DNA: TGTGCCTCCAGACAGGTCTACGAGCAGTACTTC. V is TRBV6-5 and J is TRBJ2-7, with D possibly matching TRBD1 (6 bases). CDR3 length equals 11 residues. CDR1 is MNHEY, CDR2 SVGAGI, per germline. The V gene lost 11 bases and the J gene lost 3 bases, with 11 bases spanning the gap.

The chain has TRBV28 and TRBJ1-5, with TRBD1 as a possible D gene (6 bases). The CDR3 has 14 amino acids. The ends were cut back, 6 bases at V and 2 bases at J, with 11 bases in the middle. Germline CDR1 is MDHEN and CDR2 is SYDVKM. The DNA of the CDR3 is TGTGCCAGCAGGTGGGGGCAGGGCAATCAGCCCCAGCATTTT. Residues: CASRWGQGNQPQHF.

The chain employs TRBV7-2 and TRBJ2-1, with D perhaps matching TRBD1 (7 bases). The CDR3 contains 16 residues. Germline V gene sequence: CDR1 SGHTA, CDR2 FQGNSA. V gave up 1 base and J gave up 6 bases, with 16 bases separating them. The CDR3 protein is CASSLGQGGIGNEQFF. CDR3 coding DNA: TGTGCCAGCAGCTTAGGGCAGGGGGGCATTGGCAATGAGCAGTTCTTC. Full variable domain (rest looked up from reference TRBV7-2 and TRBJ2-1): GAGVSQSPSNKVTEKGKDVELRCDPISGHTALYWYRQSLGQGLEFLIYFQGNSAPDKSGLPSDRFSAERTGGSVSTLTIQRTQQEDSAVYLCASSLGQGGIGNEQFFGPGTRLTVL.

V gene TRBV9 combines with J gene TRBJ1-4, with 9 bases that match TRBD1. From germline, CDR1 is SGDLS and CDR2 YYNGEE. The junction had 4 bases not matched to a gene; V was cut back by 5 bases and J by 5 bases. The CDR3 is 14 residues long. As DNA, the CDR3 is TGTGCCAGCAGTGCCGGGACAGGGAATGAAAAACTGTTTTTT. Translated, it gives CASSAGTGNEKLFF.

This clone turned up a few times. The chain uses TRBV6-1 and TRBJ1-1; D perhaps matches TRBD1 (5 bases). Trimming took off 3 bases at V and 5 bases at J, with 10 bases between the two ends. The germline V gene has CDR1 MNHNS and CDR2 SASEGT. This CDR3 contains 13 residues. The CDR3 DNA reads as TGTGCCAGCAGTGATTGGGGGGTGACTGAAGCTTTCTTT. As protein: CASSDWGVTEAFF.

For the CDR3, the DNA is TGCGCCAGCAGCTTGGACAGGGGACGGTACAATGAGCAGTTCTTC. This codes for CASSLDRGRYNEQFF. The gene calls are TRBV5-1 and TRBJ2-1; TRBD1 agrees at 7 bases. Germline-derived CDR1 and CDR2 are SGHRS and YFSETQ. The V and J ends lost 0 bases and 4 bases, in that order; junction bases with no gene match: 4. The CDR3 sequence is 15 residues long.